This paragraph reports one T cell receptor (beta chain). The record originates from a study of shared clonotypes between healthy human individuals. Trimming cost V 0 bases and J 6 bases, with 15 bases left between them. CDR1 GTSNPN and CDR2 SVGIG come from the germline V gene (reference sequence). The CDR3 sequence is 14 residues long. Method: immunoSEQ multiplex PCR; TCRdb's copy keeps in-frame clones and lacks some. The sample shows about 2 million clones, 85% to 95% of them seen only once. The sequence was collected from a man aged 18 to 29 in good health. The chain combines TRBV30 with TRBJ2-7; D is tentatively TRBD1 or TRBD2 (5 bases each). Sequenced material: naive CD4+ T cells sorted from blood. Indicated subset: CD45RA+ positively selected. The CDR3 bases are TGTGCCTGGAGTGTACTAGTCCGGGGCAGCGAGCAGTACTTC. Residues: CAWSVLVRGSEQYF.